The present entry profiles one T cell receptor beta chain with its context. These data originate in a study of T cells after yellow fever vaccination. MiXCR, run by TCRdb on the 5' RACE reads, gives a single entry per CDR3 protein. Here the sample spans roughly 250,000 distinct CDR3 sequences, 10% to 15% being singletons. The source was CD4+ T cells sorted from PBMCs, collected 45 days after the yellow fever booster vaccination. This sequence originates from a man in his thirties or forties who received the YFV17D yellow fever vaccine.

CDR3 region: CASSLTGVPDEQYF. The CDR3 DNA reads TGTGCCAGCAGTTTAACGGGGGTCCCCGACGAGCAGTACTTC. The genes are TRBV28 and TRBJ2-7, with D possibly being TRBD2 (6 bases). The CDR3 sequence is 14 residues long. Trimming removed 2 bases at V and 5 bases at J, with 13 bases between. The germline gives CDR1 MDHEN, CDR2 SYDVKM. The whole variable domain, filled in from reference TRBV28 and TRBJ2-7, reads DVKVTQSSRYLVKRTGEKVFLECVQDMDHENMFWYRQDPGLGLRLIYFSYDVKMKEKGDIPEGYSVSREKKERFSLILESASTNQTSMYLCASSLTGVPDEQYFGPGTRLTVT.